This TCR beta chain was sequenced in a study of cytomegalovirus exposure and HLA in healthy donors. General study points: Later analysis reportedly placed an Asian-associated ancestry cluster below the roughly 670-donor mean in N-insertions. Later analysis associated a missense DCLRE1C variant with TCR beta V- and J-gene trimming. Listed as cytomegalovirus-associated were 170 or so TCR beta chains.

It was with 60 Vbeta and 13 Jbeta primers that the PCR ran. The repertoire was sequenced with immunoSEQ multiplex PCR; TCRdb's copy has only in-frame clones and lacks some. Altogether 150,000 or so clones are present, around 70% being singletons, with the ten largest covering under 2.5%. The V gene lost 3 bases and the J gene lost 2 bases, with 4 bases spanning the gap. The CDR3 extends over 12 amino acids. The germline CDR1 and CDR2 sequences are SGHVS and FQNEAQ. Healthy bone marrow donors made up the cohort. With regard to this clone: What it binds is not known.

The TCR comes from a woman aged 55-69 years in good health and CMV-seropositive. This rearrangement joins TRBV7-8 to TRBJ1-2, with no clear D. Sequenced sample: PBMCs. The DNA for the CDR3 is TGTGCCAGCAGCTTCTCCAACTATGGCTACACCTTC. Residues: CASSFSNYGYTF.